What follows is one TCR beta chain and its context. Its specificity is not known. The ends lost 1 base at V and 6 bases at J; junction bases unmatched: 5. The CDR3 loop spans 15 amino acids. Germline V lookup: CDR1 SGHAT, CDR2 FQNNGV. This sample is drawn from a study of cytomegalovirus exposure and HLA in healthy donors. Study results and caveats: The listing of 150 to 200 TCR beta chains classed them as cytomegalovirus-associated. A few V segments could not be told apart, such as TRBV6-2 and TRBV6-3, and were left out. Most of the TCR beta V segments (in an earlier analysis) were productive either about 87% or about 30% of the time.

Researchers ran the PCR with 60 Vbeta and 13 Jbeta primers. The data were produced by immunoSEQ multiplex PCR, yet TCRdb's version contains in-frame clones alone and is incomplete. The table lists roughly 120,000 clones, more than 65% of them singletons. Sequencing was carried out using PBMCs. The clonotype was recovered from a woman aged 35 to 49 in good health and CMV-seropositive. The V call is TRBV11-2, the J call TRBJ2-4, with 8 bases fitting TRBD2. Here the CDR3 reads CASSLGTSWGNIQYF. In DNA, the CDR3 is TGTGCCAGCAGCTTAGGGACTAGCTGGGGAAACATTCAGTACTTC.